The 11 T cell receptor beta chains in this list originate from one sample, sequenced in a study of shared T cell receptors in the human thymus. The repertoire was sequenced with immunoSEQ multiplex PCR; TCRdb's copy has only in-frame clones and lacks some. The sample consists of over 650,000 clones, approximately 89% of them appearing once. This sample was shared with a second study, whose subject was human thymus T cells.

Input material: thymocytes. Receptors originate from a boy in the first two years of life with a congenital heart defect.

The V call is TRBV4-2, the J call TRBJ2-1; 9 bases align to TRBD1. Trimming at V came to 5 bases and at J to 5 bases, leaving 19 bases not matched to a gene. This CDR3 is built from 19 residues. Per germline, CDR1 LGHNA and CDR2 YNFKEQ. This CDR3 is CASSKGAGQGTPINNEQFF. In DNA form, the CDR3 reads TGTGCCAGCAGCAAAGGAGCCGGACAGGGGACCCCTATTAACAATGAGCAGTTCTTC.

The chain links TRBV27 to TRBJ1-4; 7 positions match TRBD1. J gave up 8 bases and V 6 bases, and 9 bases lay outside the gene matches. There are 14 residues in the CDR3. Germline assignment: CDR1 MNHEY and CDR2 SMNVEV (reference sequence). CDR3: CASSPDRKREKLFF. In nucleotides, the CDR3 is TGTGCCAGCAGCCCGGACAGGAAAAGAGAAAAACTGTTTTTT.

Notes on this clone: One end of the junction is discordant with germline, which a read error may explain. The chain has TRBV5-1 and TRBJ1-2; no firm D call. The CDR3 runs 19 residues. CDR1 is SGHRS and CDR2 is YFSETQ in the germline V gene. The CDR3 coding sequence is TGCGCCAACAGCTTCACCAGTACATCCTACAGCAAACCTAACTATGGCTACACCTTC. Translation: CANSFTSTSYSKPNYGYTF.

J is TRBJ2-7 and V is TRBV21-1; the tabulated D call, TRBD1, remains unverified against the DNA. TRBV21-1 is designated a pseudogene. The CDR3 is 14 residues long. In DNA, the CDR3 is TGTGCCAGCAGCAAAGGCCTGCAGTGGTCCGAGCAGTACTTC. This codes for CASSKGLQWSEQYF.

In nucleotides, the CDR3 is TGTGCCAGCACTTCGGGAGGGGTTGGCTACACCTTC. Translated: CASTSGGVGYTF. The chain joins TRBV7-9 to TRBJ1-2; a weak D match, TRBD1 (5 bases). CDR1 and CDR2 (germline): SEHNR, FQNEAQ (reference sequence). Trimming stripped 7 bases from V and 7 bases from J, with 13 bases between. This CDR3 spans 12 amino acids.

This chain links TRBV19 with TRBJ2-6, with TRBD1 identical over 10 bases. Looked up from germline, CDR1 is LNHDA and CDR2 is SQIVND (reference sequence). The V and J ends lost 8 bases and 0 bases, in that order; junction bases with no gene match: 4. This CDR3 is 16 amino acids long. CDR3 nucleotides: TGTGCCAGTGGGACAGGGGTACCCTCTGGGGCCAACGTCCTGACTTTC. Translation: CASGTGVPSGANVLTF.

This clone has only a few counts. The chain joins TRBV4-3 to TRBJ1-3; no clear D gene. V lost 0 bases to trimming and J lost 0 bases, with 9 bases between them. The CDR3 covers 16 residues. CDR1 is LGHNA and CDR2 is YSLEER in the germline V gene. CDR3 sequence reads: CASSQDTDSSGNTIYF. The CDR3 DNA reads as TGCGCCAGCAGCCAAGATACGGACTCCTCTGGAAACACCATATATTTT.

This clone was detected only once. CDR3 region: CASSSVGDSNEKLFF. The CDR3 DNA sequence: TGCGCCAGCAGCTCAGTTGGGGACTCTAATGAAAAACTGTTTTTT. The chain links TRBV5-1 to TRBJ1-4; D perhaps matches TRBD1 (5 bases). V was trimmed by 3 bases and J by 3 bases, leaving 12 bases between them. There are 15 residues in the CDR3. Germline loops: CDR1 SGHRS, CDR2 YFSETQ.

Regarding this clone: Other nucleotide sequences from this sample produce the same CDR3. Written as DNA, the CDR3 is TGCGCCAGCAGCCAGGGACAGGGTTCGAACACCGGGGAGCTGTTTTTT. Its translation is CASSQGQGSNTGELFF. The rearrangement links TRBV4-3 to TRBJ2-2, with 9 bases lining up with TRBD1. CDR3 length: 16 residues. V was pared by 3 bases and J by 0 bases, with 2 bases of the junction left unmatched. CDR1 and CDR2 from the germline V gene are LGHNA and YSLEER.

This chain connects TRBV19 to TRBJ1-5; no reliable D call. The CDR3 runs 18 residues. Germline V lookup: CDR1 LNHDA, CDR2 SQIVND (reference sequence). The V gene lost 3 bases and the J gene lost 0 bases, with 18 bases spanning the gap. CDR3 residues: CASSIIALSLYSNQPQHF. CDR3 in DNA: TGTGCCAGTAGTATTATTGCCCTATCCCTTTATAGCAATCAGCCCCAGCATTTT.

CDR3 nucleotides: TGTGCCAGCAGCGAACTAGCGGGGGGTTTTTACCATGGCAGTAATACGCAGTATTTT. Amino acid sequence: CASSELAGGFYHGSNTQYF. The V and J genes are TRBV9 and TRBJ2-3; 12 bases are shared with TRBD2. CDR1 and CDR2 from the germline V gene are SGDLS and YYNGEE. V lost 3 bases and J lost 7; bases outside the gene matches: 18. CDR3 length: 19 amino acids.